This T cell receptor beta chain was documented in a study of cytomegalovirus exposure and HLA in healthy donors. This CDR3 region has 14 residues. The V and J ends lost 4 bases and 1 base respectively, with 11 bases between them. CDR1 and CDR2 (germline): MGHDK, SYGVNS. With respect to this clone: Its specificity is not known. The CDR3 end shows no conserved phenylalanine or tryptophan, and so a read error is likely.

General study results and limits: Several of the most significant clusters were apparently associated with common viral pathogens in a later analysis. An ancestry cluster, one associated with Asian ancestry, reportedly showed fewer N-insertions than the approximately 670-donor mean in a later analysis.

Both 60 Vbeta primers and 13 Jbeta primers went into the PCR. The repertoire was sequenced with immunoSEQ multiplex PCR; TCRdb's copy has only in-frame clones and lacks some. This table has about 150,000 clones, approximately 88% appearing once. The TCR comes from a boy between 2 and 10 years old in good health and CMV-seronegative. The V call is TRBV25-1, the J call TRBJ2-7; D may be TRBD1 (5 bases). The sample comprised PBMCs. The CDR3 here is CASSVWGGSYEQYL. CDR3 in DNA: TGTGCCAGCAGTGTTTGGGGCGGATCCTACGAGCAGTACCTC.